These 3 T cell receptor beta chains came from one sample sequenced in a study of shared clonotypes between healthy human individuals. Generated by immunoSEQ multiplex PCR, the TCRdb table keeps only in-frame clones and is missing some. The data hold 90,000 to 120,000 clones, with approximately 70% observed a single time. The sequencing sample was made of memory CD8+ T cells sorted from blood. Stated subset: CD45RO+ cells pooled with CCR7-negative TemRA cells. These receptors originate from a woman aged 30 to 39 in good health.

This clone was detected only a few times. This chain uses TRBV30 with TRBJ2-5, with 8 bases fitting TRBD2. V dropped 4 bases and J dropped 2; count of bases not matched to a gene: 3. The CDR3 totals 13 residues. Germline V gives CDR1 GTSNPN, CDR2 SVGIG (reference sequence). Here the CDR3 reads CAWTTGGQETQYF. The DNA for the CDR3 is TGTGCCTGGACGACGGGAGGGCAAGAGACCCAGTACTTC.

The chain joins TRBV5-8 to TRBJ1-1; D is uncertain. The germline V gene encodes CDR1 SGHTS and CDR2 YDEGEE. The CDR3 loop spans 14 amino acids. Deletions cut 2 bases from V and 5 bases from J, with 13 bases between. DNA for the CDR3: TGTGCCAGCAGCTTTGAATTTGTATGGACTGAAGCTTTCTTT. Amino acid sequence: CASSFEFVWTEAFF. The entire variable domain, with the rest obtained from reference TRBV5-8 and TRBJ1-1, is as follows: EAGVTQSPTHLIKTRGQQATLRCSPISGHTSVYWYQQALGLGLQFLLWYDEGEERNRGNFPPRFSGRQFPNYSSELNVNALELEDSALYLCASSFEFVWTEAFFGQGTRLTVV.

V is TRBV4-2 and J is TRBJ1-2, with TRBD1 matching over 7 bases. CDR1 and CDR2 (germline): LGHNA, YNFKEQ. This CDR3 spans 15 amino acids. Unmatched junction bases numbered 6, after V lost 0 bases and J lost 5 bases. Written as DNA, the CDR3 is TGTGCCAGCAGCCAAGATGAGGGGGCCGGTTATGGCTACACCTTC. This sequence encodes CASSQDEGAGYGYTF.